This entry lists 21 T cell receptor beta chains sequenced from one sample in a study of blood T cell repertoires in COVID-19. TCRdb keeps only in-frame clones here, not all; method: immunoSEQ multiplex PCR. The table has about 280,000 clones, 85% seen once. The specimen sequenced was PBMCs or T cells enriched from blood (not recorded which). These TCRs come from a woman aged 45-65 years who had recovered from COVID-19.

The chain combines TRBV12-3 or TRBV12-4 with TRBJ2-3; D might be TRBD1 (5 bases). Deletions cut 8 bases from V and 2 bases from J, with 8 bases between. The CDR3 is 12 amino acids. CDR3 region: CASDRHTDTQYF. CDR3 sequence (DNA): TGTGCCAGCGACAGACACACAGATACGCAGTATTTT.

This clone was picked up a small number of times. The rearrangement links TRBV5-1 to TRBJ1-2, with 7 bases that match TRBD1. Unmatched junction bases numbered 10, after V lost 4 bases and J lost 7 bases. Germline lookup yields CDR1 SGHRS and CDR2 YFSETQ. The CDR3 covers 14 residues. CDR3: CASSPRDSKLGYTF. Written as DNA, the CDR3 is TGCGCCAGCAGCCCCCGGGACAGTAAACTTGGCTACACCTTC.

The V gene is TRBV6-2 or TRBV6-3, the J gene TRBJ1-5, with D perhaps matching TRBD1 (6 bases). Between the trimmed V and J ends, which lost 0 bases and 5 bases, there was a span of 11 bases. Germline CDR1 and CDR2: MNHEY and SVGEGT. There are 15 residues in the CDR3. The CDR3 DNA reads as TGTGCCAGCAGTTACTCATCCAGGGGAGATCAGCCCCAGCATTTT. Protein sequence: CASSYSSRGDQPQHF.

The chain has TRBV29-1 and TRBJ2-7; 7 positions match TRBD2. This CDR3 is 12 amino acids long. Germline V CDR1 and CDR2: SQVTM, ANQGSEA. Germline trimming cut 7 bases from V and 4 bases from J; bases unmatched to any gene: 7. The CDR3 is CSATSAGYEQYF. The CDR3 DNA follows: TGCAGCGCCACTAGCGCCGGTTACGAGCAGTACTTC.

Written as DNA, the CDR3 is TGTGCCAGCAGCTTATCGGGGCAGGGGAGTGAAAAACTGTTTTTT. Residues: CASSLSGQGSEKLFF. The V call is TRBV7-9, the J call TRBJ1-4; a weak D match, TRBD1 (6 bases). V was clipped by 2 bases and J by 7 bases, with 14 bases between them. Germline values: CDR1 SEHNR, CDR2 FQNEAQ (reference sequence). This CDR3 spans 15 amino acids.

CDR3 loop: CASTTGAIHEKLFF. DNA of the CDR3: TGTGCCAGCACTACAGGGGCTATACATGAAAAACTGTTTTTT. This chain uses TRBV19 with TRBJ1-4, with 7 bases lining up with TRBD1. CDR1 and CDR2 from the germline V gene are LNHDA and SQIVND (reference sequence). J was trimmed by 6 bases and V by 9 bases; bases with no gene match: 10. The CDR3 is 14 amino acids. Drawing the rest from reference TRBV19 and TRBJ1-4, the complete variable domain is DGGITQSPKYLFRKEGQNVTLSCEQNLNHDAMYWYRQDPGQGLRLIYYSQIVNDFQKGDIAEGYSVSREKKESFPLTVTSAQKNPTAFYLCASTTGAIHEKLFFGSGTQLSVL.

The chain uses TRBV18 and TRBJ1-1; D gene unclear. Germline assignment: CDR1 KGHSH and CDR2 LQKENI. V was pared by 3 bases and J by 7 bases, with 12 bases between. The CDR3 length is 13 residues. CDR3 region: CASSPSRGIEAFF. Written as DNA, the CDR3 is TGTGCCAGCTCACCCTCGCGGGGTATTGAAGCTTTCTTT.

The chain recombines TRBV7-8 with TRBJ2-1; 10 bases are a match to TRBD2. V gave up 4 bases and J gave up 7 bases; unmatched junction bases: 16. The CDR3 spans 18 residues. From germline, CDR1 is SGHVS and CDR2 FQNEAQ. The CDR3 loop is CASSSPAGAGGLRNEQFF. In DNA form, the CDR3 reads TGTGCCAGCAGCTCCCCGGCGGGAGCGGGAGGGCTCCGTAATGAGCAGTTCTTC. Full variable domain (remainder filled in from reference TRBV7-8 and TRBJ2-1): GAGVSQSPRYKVAKRGQDVALRCDPISGHVSLFWYQQALGQGPEFLTYFQNEAQLDKSGLPSDRFFAERPEGSVSTLKIQRTQQEDSAVYLCASSSPAGAGGLRNEQFFGPGTRLTVL.

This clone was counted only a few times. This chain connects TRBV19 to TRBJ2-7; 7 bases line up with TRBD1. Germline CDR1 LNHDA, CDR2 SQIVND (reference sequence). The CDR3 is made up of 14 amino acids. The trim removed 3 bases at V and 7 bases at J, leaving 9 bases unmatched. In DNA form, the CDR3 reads TGTGCCAGTAGTATTAGAGGGACAGTTGAGGAGCAGTACTTC. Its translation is CASSIRGTVEEQYF.

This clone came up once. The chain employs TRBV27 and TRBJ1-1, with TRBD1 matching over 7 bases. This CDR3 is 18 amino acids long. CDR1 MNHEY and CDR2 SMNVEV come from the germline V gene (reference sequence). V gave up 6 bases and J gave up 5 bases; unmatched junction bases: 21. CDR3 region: CASSSLAGGRGRRTEAFF. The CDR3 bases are TGTGCCAGCAGCTCTCTGGCTGGGGGCAGGGGGAGACGAACTGAAGCTTTCTTT.

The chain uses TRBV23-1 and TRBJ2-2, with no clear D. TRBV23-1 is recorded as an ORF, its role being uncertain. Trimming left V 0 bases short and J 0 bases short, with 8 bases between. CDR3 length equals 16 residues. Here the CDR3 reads CASSQSFYANTGELFF. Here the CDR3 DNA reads TGCGCCAGCAGTCAATCCTTTTATGCGAACACCGGGGAGCTGTTTTTT.

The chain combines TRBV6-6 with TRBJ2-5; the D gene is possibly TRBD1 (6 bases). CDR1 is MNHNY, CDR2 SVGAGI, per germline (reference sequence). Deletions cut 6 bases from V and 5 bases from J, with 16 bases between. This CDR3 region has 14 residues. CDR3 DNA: TGTGCCAGCAGCCTACAGGGCCCGGTGGAGACCCAGTACTTC. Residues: CASSLQGPVETQYF.

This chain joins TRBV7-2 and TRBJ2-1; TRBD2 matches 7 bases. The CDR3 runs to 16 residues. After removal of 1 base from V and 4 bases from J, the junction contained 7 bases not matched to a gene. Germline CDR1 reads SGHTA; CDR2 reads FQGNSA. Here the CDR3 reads CASSLGRGSSYNEQFF. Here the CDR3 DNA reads TGTGCCAGCAGCTTAGGACGCGGGAGTTCATACAATGAGCAGTTCTTC.

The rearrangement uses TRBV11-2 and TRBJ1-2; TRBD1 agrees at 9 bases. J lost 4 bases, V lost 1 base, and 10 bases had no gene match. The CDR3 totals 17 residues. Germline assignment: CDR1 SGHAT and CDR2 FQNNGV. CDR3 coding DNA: TGTGCCAGCAGCTTAGGAGTCGTGACAGGGGGAGTCTATGGCTACACCTTC. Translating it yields CASSLGVVTGGVYGYTF.

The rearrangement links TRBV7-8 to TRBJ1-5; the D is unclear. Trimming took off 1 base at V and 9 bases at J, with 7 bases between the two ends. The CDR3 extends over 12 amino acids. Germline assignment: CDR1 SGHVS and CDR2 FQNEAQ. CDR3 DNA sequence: TGTGCCAGCAGCTTAGAGGCAGGGCCCCAGCATTTT. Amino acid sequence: CASSLEAGPQHF.

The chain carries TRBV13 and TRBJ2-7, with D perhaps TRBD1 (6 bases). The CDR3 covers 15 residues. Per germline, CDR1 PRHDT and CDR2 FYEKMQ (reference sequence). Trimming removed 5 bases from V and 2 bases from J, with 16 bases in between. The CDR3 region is CASSIDRLIAYEQYF. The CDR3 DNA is TGTGCCAGCAGCATCGACAGGCTGATAGCCTACGAGCAGTACTTC.

The CDR3 spells CASSSVAYRGGYTF. The CDR3 nucleotides read TGTGCCAGCAGTTCCGTCGCCTACAGGGGAGGCTACACCTTC. The J gene is TRBJ1-2, the V gene TRBV27; TRBD1 aligns across 7 bases. Germline V gene sequence: CDR1 MNHEY, CDR2 SMNVEV (reference sequence). CDR3 length: 14 residues. Losses at the gene ends were 4 bases for V and 8 bases for J; bases not matched to a gene: 10.

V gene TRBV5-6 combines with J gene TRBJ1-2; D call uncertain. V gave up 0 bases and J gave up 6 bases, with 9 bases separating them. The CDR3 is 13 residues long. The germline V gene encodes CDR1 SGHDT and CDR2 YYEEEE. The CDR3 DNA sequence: TGTGCCAGCAGCTTGGGCAGGCTCGATGGCTACACCTTC. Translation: CASSLGRLDGYTF.

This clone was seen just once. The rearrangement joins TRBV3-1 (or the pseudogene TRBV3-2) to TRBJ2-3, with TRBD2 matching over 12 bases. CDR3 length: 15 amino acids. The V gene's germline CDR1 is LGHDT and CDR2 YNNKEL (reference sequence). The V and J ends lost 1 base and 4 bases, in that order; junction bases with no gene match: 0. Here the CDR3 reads CASSQASGGADTQYF. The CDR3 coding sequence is TGTGCCAGCAGCCAAGCTAGCGGGGGGGCAGATACGCAGTATTTT.

The CDR3 nucleotides read TGTGCCAGCAGACAGAACACTGAAGCTTTCTTT. Residues: CASRQNTEAFF. The genes are TRBV28 and TRBJ1-1; no definite D call. CDR1 and CDR2 from the germline V gene are MDHEN and SYDVKM. Trimming stripped 6 bases from V and 1 base from J, with 3 bases between. CDR3 length: 11 residues.

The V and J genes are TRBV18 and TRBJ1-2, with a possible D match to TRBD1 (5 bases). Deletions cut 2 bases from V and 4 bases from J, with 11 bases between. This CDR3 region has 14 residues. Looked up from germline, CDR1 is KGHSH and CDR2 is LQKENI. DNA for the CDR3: TGTGCCAGCTCACCAAAACAGGAGGGCTATGGCTACACCTTC. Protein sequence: CASSPKQEGYGYTF.